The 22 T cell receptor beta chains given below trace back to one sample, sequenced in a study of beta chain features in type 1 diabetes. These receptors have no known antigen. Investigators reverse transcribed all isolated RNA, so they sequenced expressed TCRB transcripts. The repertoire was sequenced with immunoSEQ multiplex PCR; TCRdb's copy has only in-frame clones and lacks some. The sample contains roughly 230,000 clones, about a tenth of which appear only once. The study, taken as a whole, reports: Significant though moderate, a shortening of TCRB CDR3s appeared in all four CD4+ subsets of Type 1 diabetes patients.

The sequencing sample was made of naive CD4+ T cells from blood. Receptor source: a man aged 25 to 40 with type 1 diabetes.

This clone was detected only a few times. In DNA form, the CDR3 reads TGTGCCAGCGGCGGACAGGGGGCGGGTGAAAAACTGTTTTTT. This gives the protein CASGGQGAGEKLFF. V usage is TRBV2 and J usage is TRBJ1-4, with 11 nucleotides matching TRBD1. Germline CDR1 and CDR2: SNHLY and FYNNEI. CDR3 length: 14 residues. With 8 bases clipped from V and 7 bases from J, the junction kept 6 bases outside the gene matches.

As DNA, the CDR3 is TGTGCCAGCAGCTTGGAGGGGAGGGATGAGCAGTTCTTC. This encodes CASSLEGRDEQFF. The chain recombines TRBV5-6 with TRBJ2-1, with TRBD2 matching 7 bases. The CDR3 consists of 13 residues. Germline CDR1 is SGHDT and CDR2 is YYEEEE. J lost 8 bases, V lost 0 bases, and 2 bases had no gene match.

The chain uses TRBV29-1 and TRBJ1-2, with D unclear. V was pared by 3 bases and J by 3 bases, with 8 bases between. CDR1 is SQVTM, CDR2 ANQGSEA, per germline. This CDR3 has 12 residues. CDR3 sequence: CSVEGTYYGYTF. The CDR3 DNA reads TGCAGCGTTGAGGGCACCTACTATGGCTACACCTTC.

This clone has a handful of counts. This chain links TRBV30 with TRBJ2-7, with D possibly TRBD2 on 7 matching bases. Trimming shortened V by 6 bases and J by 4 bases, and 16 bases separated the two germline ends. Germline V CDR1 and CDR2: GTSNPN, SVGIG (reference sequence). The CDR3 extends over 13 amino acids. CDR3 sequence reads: CACKGGGAYEQYF. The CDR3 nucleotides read TGTGCCTGTAAGGGGGGGGGCGCGTACGAGCAGTACTTC.

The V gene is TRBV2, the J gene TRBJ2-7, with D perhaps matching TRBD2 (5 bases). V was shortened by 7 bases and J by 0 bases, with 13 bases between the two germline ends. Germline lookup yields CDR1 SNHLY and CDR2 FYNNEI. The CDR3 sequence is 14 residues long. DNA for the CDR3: TGTGCCAGCACCTGGACGGAGGCCTCCTACGAGCAGTACTTC. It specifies CASTWTEASYEQYF. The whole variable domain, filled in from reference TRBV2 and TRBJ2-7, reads EPEVTQTPSHQVTQMGQEVILRCVPISNHLYFYWYRQILGQKVEFLVSFYNNEISEKSEIFDDQFSVERPDGSNFTLKIRSTKLEDSAMYFCASTWTEASYEQYFGPGTRLTVT.

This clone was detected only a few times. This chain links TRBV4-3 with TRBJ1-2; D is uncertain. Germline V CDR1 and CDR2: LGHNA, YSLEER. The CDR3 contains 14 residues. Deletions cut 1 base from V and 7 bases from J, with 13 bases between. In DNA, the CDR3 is TGCGCCAGCAGCCAAGTACCGGAGGCAGGTGGCTACACCTTC. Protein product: CASSQVPEAGGYTF.

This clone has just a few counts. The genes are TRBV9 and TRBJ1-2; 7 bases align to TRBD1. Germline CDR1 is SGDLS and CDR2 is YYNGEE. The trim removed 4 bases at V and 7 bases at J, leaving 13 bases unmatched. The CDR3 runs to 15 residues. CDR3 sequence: CASSSGTARFSGYTF. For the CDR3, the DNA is TGTGCCAGCAGCTCTGGGACAGCCCGCTTTTCTGGCTACACCTTC.

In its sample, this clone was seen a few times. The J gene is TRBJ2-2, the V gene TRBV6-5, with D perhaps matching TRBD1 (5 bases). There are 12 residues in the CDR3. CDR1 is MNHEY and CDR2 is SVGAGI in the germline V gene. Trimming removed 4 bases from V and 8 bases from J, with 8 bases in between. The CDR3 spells CASSWNRGELFF. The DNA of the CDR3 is TGTGCCAGCAGTTGGAACAGGGGGGAGCTGTTTTTT.

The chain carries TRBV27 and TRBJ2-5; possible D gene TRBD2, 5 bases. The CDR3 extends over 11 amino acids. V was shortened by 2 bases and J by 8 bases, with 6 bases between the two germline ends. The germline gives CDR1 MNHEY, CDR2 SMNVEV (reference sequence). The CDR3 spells CASSLGSTQYF. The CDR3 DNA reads TGTGCCAGCAGTTTAGGGAGTACCCAGTACTTC.

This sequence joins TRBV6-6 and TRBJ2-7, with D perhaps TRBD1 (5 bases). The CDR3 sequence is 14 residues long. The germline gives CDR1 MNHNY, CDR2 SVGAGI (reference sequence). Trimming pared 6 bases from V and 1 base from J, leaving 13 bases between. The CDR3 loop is CASRLDTVSYEQYF. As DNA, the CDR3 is TGTGCCAGCAGATTGGACACGGTTTCCTACGAGCAGTACTTC.

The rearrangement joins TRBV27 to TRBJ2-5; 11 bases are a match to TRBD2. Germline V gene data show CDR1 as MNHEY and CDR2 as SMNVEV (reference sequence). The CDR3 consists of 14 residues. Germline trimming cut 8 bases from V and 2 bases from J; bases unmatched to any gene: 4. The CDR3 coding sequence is TGTGCCAGCCGGGGACTAGCGGAACAAGAGACCCAGTACTTC. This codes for CASRGLAEQETQYF.

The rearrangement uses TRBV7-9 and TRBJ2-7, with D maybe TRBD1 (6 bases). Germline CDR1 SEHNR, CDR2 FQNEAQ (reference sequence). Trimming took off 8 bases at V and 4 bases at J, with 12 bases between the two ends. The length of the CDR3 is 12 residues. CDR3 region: CASDRGGYEQYF. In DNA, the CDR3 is TGTGCCAGCGATAGAGGGGGATACGAGCAGTACTTC.

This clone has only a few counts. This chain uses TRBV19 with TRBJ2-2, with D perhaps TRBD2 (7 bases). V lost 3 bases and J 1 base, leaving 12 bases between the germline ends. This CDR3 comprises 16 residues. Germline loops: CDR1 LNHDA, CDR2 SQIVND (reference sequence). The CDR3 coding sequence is TGTGCCAGTAGTATCCGCGGGGGCCGGAACACCGGGGAGCTGTTTTTT. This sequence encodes CASSIRGGRNTGELFF.

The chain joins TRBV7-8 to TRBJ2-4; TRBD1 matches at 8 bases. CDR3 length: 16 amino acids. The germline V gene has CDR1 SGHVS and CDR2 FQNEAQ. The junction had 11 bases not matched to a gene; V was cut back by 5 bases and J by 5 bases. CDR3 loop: CASSPLGGQEQNIQYF. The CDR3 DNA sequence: TGTGCCAGCAGCCCACTGGGGGGACAGGAGCAAAACATTCAGTACTTC.

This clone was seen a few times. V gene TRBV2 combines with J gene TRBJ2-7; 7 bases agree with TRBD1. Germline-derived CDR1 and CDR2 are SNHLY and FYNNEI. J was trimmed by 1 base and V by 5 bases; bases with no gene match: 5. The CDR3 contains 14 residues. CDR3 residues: CASSQQGSSYEQYF. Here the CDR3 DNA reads TGTGCCAGCAGTCAACAGGGGAGTTCCTACGAGCAGTACTTC.

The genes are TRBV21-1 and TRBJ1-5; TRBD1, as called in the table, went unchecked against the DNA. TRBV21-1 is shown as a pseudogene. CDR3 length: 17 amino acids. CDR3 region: CASSKYRTGESNQPQHF. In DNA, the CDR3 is TGTGCCAGCAGCAAATATCGAACAGGGGAAAGCAATCAGCCCCAGCATTTT.

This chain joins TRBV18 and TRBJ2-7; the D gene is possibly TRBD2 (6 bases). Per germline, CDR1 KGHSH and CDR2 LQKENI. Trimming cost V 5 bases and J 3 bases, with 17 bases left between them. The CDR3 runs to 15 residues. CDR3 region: CASSLQGLGGYEQYF. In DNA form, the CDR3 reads TGTGCCAGCTCATTACAAGGACTGGGAGGCTACGAGCAGTACTTC.

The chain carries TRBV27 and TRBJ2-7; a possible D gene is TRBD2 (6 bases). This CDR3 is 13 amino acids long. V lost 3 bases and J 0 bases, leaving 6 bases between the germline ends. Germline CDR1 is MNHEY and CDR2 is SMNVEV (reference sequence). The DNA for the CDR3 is TGTGCCAGCAGTTTGGACTACTCCTACGAGCAGTACTTC. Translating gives CASSLDYSYEQYF.

The CDR3 is CASSPGLAQGETQYF. CDR3 DNA sequence: TGTGCCAGCAGCCCAGGACTAGCCCAGGGGGAGACCCAGTACTTC. The chain carries TRBV7-3 and TRBJ2-5, with 8 bases identical to TRBD2. CDR1 is SGHTA, CDR2 FQGTGA, per germline. This CDR3 is built from 15 residues. The V segment lost 5 bases and the J segment 5 bases; nucleotides outside the gene matches: 10.

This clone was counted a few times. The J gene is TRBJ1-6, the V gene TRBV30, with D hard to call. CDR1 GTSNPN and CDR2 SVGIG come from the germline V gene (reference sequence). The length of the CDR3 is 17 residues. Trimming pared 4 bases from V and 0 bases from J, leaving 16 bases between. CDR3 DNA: TGTGCCTGGACGCTCGCCGTCCTGAGCTCCTATAATTCACCCCTCCACTTT. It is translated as CAWTLAVLSSYNSPLHF.

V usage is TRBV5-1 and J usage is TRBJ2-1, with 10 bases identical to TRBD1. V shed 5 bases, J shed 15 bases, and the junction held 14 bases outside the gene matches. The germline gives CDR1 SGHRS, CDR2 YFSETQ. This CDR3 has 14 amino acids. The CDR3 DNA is TGCGCCAGCAGAGAGGGGACAGGGGTACCTTATCTGTTCTTC. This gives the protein CASREGTGVPYLFF.

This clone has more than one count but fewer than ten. The CDR3 coding sequence is TGTGCCAGCAGTGACGAAACGACAGGGGGACAGACCCAGTACTTC. Translated: CASSDETTGGQTQYF. V gene TRBV25-1 combines with J gene TRBJ2-5; 9 nucleotides line up with TRBD1. CDR3 length: 15 amino acids. Germline V CDR1 and CDR2: MGHDK, SYGVNS. V shed 3 bases and J 6 bases; nucleotides not matched to a gene: 8.